This is a list of T cell receptor beta chains from one sample in a study of cytomegalovirus exposure and HLA in healthy donors. Profiled with immunoSEQ multiplex PCR; TCRdb holds only in-frame clones, not every one. The table records about 200,000 clones, 81% of them present only once. The material sequenced was PBMCs. The receptor source for this set is a man in his forties in good health and CMV-seropositive. The CDR3 runs from the conserved cysteine through the conserved F or W. The order of the fields is J gene, clone size, V gene, D gene, CDR3 DNA, CDR3 protein. A D gene is named only where the DNA matches it firmly. The size entry is marked missing in some rows and otherwise reads once, few, many or a size class.

>TRBJ1-2|few|TRBV27|TRBD1
TGTGCCAGCAGTTTATCGAAACGCGGGACAGGGGGTGGCTACACCTTC
CASSLSKRGTGGGYTF
>TRBJ2-2|.|TRBV18|TRBD1
TGTGCCAGCTCATCCGGACAGGGCGAGAACACCGGGGAGCTGTTTTTT
CASSSGQGENTGELFF
>TRBJ2-2|.|TRBV28|TRBD1
TGTGCCAGCAGATATCCAGGGGGCGCGATCGGGGAGCTGTTTTTT
CASRYPGGAIGELFF
>TRBJ2-3|.|TRBV10-3|.
TGTGCCATCAGTGACGGGGGATCCACAGATACGCAGTATTTT
CAISDGGSTDTQYF
>TRBJ2-5|.|TRBV7-2|.
TGTGCCAGCAGCCCCAATAGGGGGACCCAGTACTTC
CASSPNRGTQYF
>TRBJ2-5|.|TRBV5-1|TRBD2
TGCGCCAGCAGCTTGGCATTGTCGGGGGGAACCCGAGTCCAGTACTTC
CASSLALSGGTRVQYF
>TRBJ2-7|.|TRBV27|.
TGTGCCAGCAGTTTATCAGGGACTTTTTACGAGCAGTACTTC
CASSLSGTFYEQYF
>TRBJ2-5|.|TRBV28|.
TGTGCCAGCTCCGACCAAGAGACCCAGTACTTC
CASSDQETQYF
>TRBJ2-3|.|TRBV2|.
TGTGCCAGCAGTCCCGAGGCTCCGGAACTCACAGATACGCAGTATTTT
CASSPEAPELTDTQYF
>TRBJ2-1|.|TRBV19|TRBD2
TGTGCCAGTAGTCCACTGGGGAGCGGGAGGAGGCATGGGCAGTTCTTC
CASSPLGSGRRHGQFF
>TRBJ2-1|.|TRBV28|TRBD2
TGTGCCAGTGTACTAGCGGGCTACAATGAGCAGTTCTTC
CASVLAGYNEQFF
>TRBJ2-1|.|TRBV7-9|.
TGTGCCAGCAGCTTACCTCCGGGTAAGGGGGACAATGAGCAGTTCTTC
CASSLPPGKGDNEQFF
>TRBJ1-5|.|TRBV4-1|TRBD1
TGCGCCAGCAGCCAGGTTCCGGGACAGGCCTCGCAGCCCCAGCATTTT
CASSQVPGQASQPQHF
>TRBJ2-1|.|TRBV28|TRBD2
TGTGCCAGCAGTGAGCGGGGCAATGAGCAGTTCTTC
CASSERGNEQFF
>TRBJ2-1|.|TRBV27|TRBD1
TGTGCCAGCAGTTTATCATGGGGGACAGGGGGAAGGACTAGTGTCAATGAGCAGTTCTTC
CASSLSWGTGGRTSVNEQFF
>TRBJ2-5|.|TRBV9|.
TGTGCCAGCAGCGTATCTGGCGGGGCCCCTCCAGAGACCCAGTACTTC
CASSVSGGAPPETQYF
>TRBJ2-7|.|TRBV10-3|TRBD1
TGTGCCATCAGAGGGACAGGGGGTTACGAGCAGTACTTC
CAIRGTGGYEQYF
>TRBJ2-7|once|TRBV6-5|TRBD1
TGTGCCAGCACCTGGACAGGGTACAACGAGCAGTACTTC
CASTWTGYNEQYF
>TRBJ2-2|.|TRBV14|.
TGTGCCAGCAGCCAACGTCAGGGTCACACCGGGGAGCTGTTTTTT
CASSQRQGHTGELFF
>TRBJ1-1|.|TRBV5-1|TRBD1
TGCGCCAGCAGCAGGGGGACAGGGGGTATCACTGAAGCTTTCTTT
CASSRGTGGITEAFF
>TRBJ1-4|.|TRBV11-2|.
TGTGCCAGCAGCTTAAACTCGGCACAGCCAAAACTGTTTTTT
CASSLNSAQPKLFF
>TRBJ2-1|.|TRBV28|.
TGTGCCAGCAGCCGTACTAGCAATGAGCAGTTCTTC
CASSRTSNEQFF